The 9 T cell receptor beta chains reported below all come from one sample, sequenced in a study of cytomegalovirus exposure and HLA in healthy donors. Primers included in the PCR were 60 Vbeta and 13 Jbeta primers. Assay: immunoSEQ multiplex PCR; the TCRdb copy retains only in-frame clones and omits some. This table has fewer than 200,000 clones, about 64% appearing once. The sequenced sample was PBMCs. The receptor source for this set is a man aged 50 or older in good health and CMV-seronegative.

Details on this clone: This CDR3 is also generated by other DNA sequences in the sample. The V gene is TRBV5-4, the J gene TRBJ2-7, with TRBD2 as a possible D gene (7 bases). Germline V CDR1 and CDR2: SGHNT, YYREEE (reference sequence). V was clipped by 3 bases and J by 4 bases, with 14 bases between them. The CDR3 contains 14 residues. The CDR3 sequence is CASSSGGGRYEQYF. Here the CDR3 DNA reads TGTGCCAGCAGCTCCGGCGGGGGCCGGTACGAGCAGTACTTC.

This clone showed up just once. The J gene is TRBJ1-2, the V gene TRBV7-9; TRBD1 matches at 10 bases. The V segment lost 4 bases and the J segment 1 base; nucleotides outside the gene matches: 6. Per germline, CDR1 SEHNR and CDR2 FQNEAQ (reference sequence). The CDR3 length is 16 residues. CDR3 residues: CASSWGGQGGNYGYTF. The CDR3 bases are TGTGCCAGCAGCTGGGGAGGACAGGGGGGTAACTATGGCTACACCTTC.

The chain has TRBV5-1 and TRBJ2-3, with 8 nucleotides matching TRBD2. The V segment lost 5 bases and the J segment 0 bases; nucleotides outside the gene matches: 8. This CDR3 contains 16 residues. Germline CDR1 SGHRS, CDR2 YFSETQ. In DNA form, the CDR3 reads TGCGCCAGCAGTCCTGCGACTAGCGCTAGCACAGATACGCAGTATTTT. Its protein is CASSPATSASTDTQYF.

This chain links TRBV7-6 with TRBJ2-2, with a tentative D call TRBD1 (5 bases). With 5 bases removed from V and 0 bases from J, the gap between germline ends came to 13 bases. This CDR3 spans 16 amino acids. Germline V gene sequence: CDR1 SGHVS, CDR2 FNYEAQ. The CDR3 spells CASSLIQDTNTGELFF. The CDR3 DNA follows: TGTGCCAGCAGCCTCATACAGGACACGAACACCGGGGAGCTGTTTTTT.

This chain links TRBV28 with TRBJ1-5, with 7 bases matching TRBD1. From germline, CDR1 is MDHEN and CDR2 SYDVKM. The CDR3 consists of 15 residues. V shed 2 bases, J shed 7 bases, and the junction held 8 bases outside the gene matches. CDR3 coding DNA: TGTGCCAGCAGTTTAGAAGTGACAGGGCTCCAGCCCCAGCATTTT. This translates into CASSLEVTGLQPQHF.

The chain carries TRBV7-9 and TRBJ1-1, with TRBD1 identical over 9 bases. This CDR3 region has 13 residues. Germline V gene lookup returns CDR1 SEHNR and CDR2 FQNEAQ (reference sequence). Trimming cost V 3 bases and J 6 bases; bases outside gene matches: 2. CDR3 nucleotides: TGTGCCAGCAGCTTCCGGACAGGGGCTGAAGCTTTCTTT. Its translation: CASSFRTGAEAFF. The variable domain in full, with the rest retrieved from reference TRBV7-9 and TRBJ1-1, is DTGVSQNPRHKITKRGQNVTFRCDPISEHNRLYWYRQTLGQGPEFLTYFQNEAQLEKSRLLSDRFSAERPKGSFSTLEIQRTEQGDSAMYLCASSFRTGAEAFFGQGTRLTVV.

The chain is built from TRBV6-5 and TRBJ2-5; 7 nucleotides match TRBD1. Trimming cost V 5 bases and J 5 bases; bases outside gene matches: 2. This CDR3 region has 12 residues. Germline loops: CDR1 MNHEY, CDR2 SVGAGI. Here the CDR3 reads CASSGTAETQYF. CDR3 nucleotide sequence: TGTGCCAGCAGTGGGACAGCTGAGACCCAGTACTTC.

This rearrangement joins TRBV27 to TRBJ1-5, with D perhaps TRBD1 (6 bases). The ends were cut back, 6 bases at V and 3 bases at J, with 15 bases in the middle. The CDR3 consists of 15 residues. Germline CDR1 reads MNHEY; CDR2 reads SMNVEV (reference sequence). CDR3 protein: CASSTGMEVNQPQHF. The CDR3 bases are TGTGCCAGCAGCACAGGGATGGAGGTCAATCAGCCCCAGCATTTT.

This clone was recorded a few times. CDR3 nucleotides: TGCGCCAACCACAAACAGGGGGCTTATGGAAACACCATATATTTT. Protein product: CANHKQGAYGNTIYF. The chain joins TRBV10-1 to TRBJ1-3; TRBD1 matches 9 bases. Germline V gives CDR1 WNHNN, CDR2 SYGVQD (reference sequence). This CDR3 spans 15 amino acids. Trimming removed 10 bases from V and 3 bases from J; junction bases left unmatched: 10.